The T cell receptor (beta chain) under discussion was sequenced for a study of human T cells and chemical hapten exposure. Study findings and constraints: No alteration of TCRs above 1 in 1000 frequency was seen with DPC sensitization.

Individual cDNA molecules (in the library) carried attached unique molecular identifiers. TCRdb redid the calling of the reads with MiXCR, one entry per CDR3 protein. This table has about 120,000 distinct CDR3 sequences, over 6.5% appearing once. The CDR3 loop spans 16 amino acids. Trimming stripped 5 bases from V and 0 bases from J, with 15 bases between. CDR1 and CDR2 from the germline V gene are MNHNY and SVGAGI (reference sequence). The total RNA was obtained from whole blood that was not fractionated. For this clonotype: Antigen specificity is unknown.

This rearrangement joins TRBV6-6 to TRBJ2-3; no reliable D call. The source is a human donor in good health. Some clones in this sample may be carry-over from other donors' samples. The source material was whole blood. The CDR3 spells CASSKRGPGSTDTQYF. CDR3 in DNA: TGTGCCAGCAGTAAGCGAGGACCTGGCAGCACAGATACGCAGTATTTT.